This TCR beta chain was recovered during a study of blood T cells in healthy people across ages. Study findings and constraints: Naive CD4+ cell counts and diversity both ran higher in long-lived than in aged donors.

J gave up 3 bases and V 0 bases, and 1 base lay outside the gene matches. The CDR3 totals 16 residues. Germline CDR1 LGHNA, CDR2 YSLEER. On this clonotype itself: The antigen is undetermined.

Using a J-beta primer mix together with a sample-barcoded 5' primer, a second PCR was run for about 7 to 12 cycles. TCRdb independently ran MiXCR on the 5' RACE reads; one entry per CDR3 protein. The data contain hundreds of thousands of distinct CDR3 sequences, under 30% of them singletons. Material for sequencing was blood. The V gene is TRBV4-3, the J gene TRBJ2-1, with 11 bases matching TRBD1. The sequence derives from a woman at least 80 years old in good health. Here the CDR3 DNA reads TGCGCCAGCAGCCAAGATGGGACAGGGGGCTACAATGAGCAGTTCTTC. This translates into CASSQDGTGGYNEQFF.